Reported below is one T cell receptor beta chain. Antigen: not known. This entry comes from a study of cytomegalovirus exposure and HLA in healthy donors. General study findings and limits: A missense DCLRE1C variant was associated with V- and J-gene trimming of TCR beta chains in a later analysis, and an independent cohort replicated the association.

Amplification used 60 Vbeta primers and 13 Jbeta primers. Generated by immunoSEQ multiplex PCR, the TCRdb table keeps only in-frame clones and is missing some. The sample holds about 190,000 clones, 60% to 85% seen once. The CDR3 covers 13 residues. V shed 8 bases and J 9 bases; nucleotides not matched to a gene: 8. The V gene's germline CDR1 is SNHLY and CDR2 FYNNEI. The source is a woman aged 40 to 55 in good health and CMV-seronegative. This sequence joins TRBV2 and TRBJ2-2; 8 bases match TRBD1. Sequenced material: PBMCs. The DNA for the CDR3 is TGTGCCAGCGTCCAGGGGGCTGAAAGGGAGCTGTTTTTT. This encodes CASVQGAERELFF.